A single sample is the source of the 16 T cell receptor beta chains below, sequenced in a study of T cells in Graves' hyperthyroidism and ophthalmopathy. Amplification targeted TCR beta CDR3 regions from RNA transcripts. A first-round RT-PCR of the TCR CDR3 used the HTBI primer set. From the multiplex PCR reads, TCRdb called clonotypes with MiXCR, one entry per CDR3 protein. The sample includes roughly 570,000 distinct CDR3 sequences, around 45% of them seen just once. The sequenced sample was peripheral blood or thyroid tissue (not recorded which). The receptors derive from a woman younger than 30 with Graves' hyperthyroidism.

Remarks on this clonotype: This sequence may be a read error, since a much larger clone differs from it by one base. V usage is TRBV4-1 and J usage is TRBJ2-6, with D possibly being TRBD1 (6 bases). CDR1 is MGHRA and CDR2 is YSYEKL in the germline V gene. The CDR3 spans 16 residues. This chain's CDR3 is CASSQLYRAGANALTF. In DNA form, the CDR3 reads TGCGCCAGCAGCCAATTATACAGGGCTGGGGCCAACGCCCTGACTTTC.

V and J are TRBV29-1 and TRBJ2-7, with D possibly being TRBD1 (5 bases). The V end was cut by 5 bases, the J end by 7 bases, with 15 bases between. There are 12 residues in the CDR3. In germline, CDR1 is SQVTM, CDR2 ANQGSEA. CDR3 residues: CSVRAGLGEQYF. CDR3 sequence (DNA): TGCAGCGTTAGGGCAGGGCTGGGGGAGCAGTACTTC.

The sample holds many counts of this clonotype. The V and J genes are TRBV12-5 and TRBJ1-2; 8 bases line up with TRBD1. The CDR3 runs to 19 residues. Trimming cost V 5 bases and J 0 bases; bases outside gene matches: 17. Per germline, CDR1 LGHNT and CDR2 FRNRAP. The CDR3 spells CASGGPGCDRGPTNYGYTF. Here the CDR3 DNA reads TGTGCTAGTGGTGGCCCGGGGTGCGACAGGGGTCCTACTAACTATGGCTACACCTTC.

This clonotype came up many times. This rearrangement joins TRBV29-1 to TRBJ2-1; D unclear. The length of the CDR3 is 11 residues. V lost 4 bases and J 7 bases, leaving 8 bases between the germline ends. Germline V gene data show CDR1 as SQVTM and CDR2 as ANQGSEA. CDR3 sequence: CSVVVGNEQFF. The CDR3 bases are TGCAGCGTTGTCGTAGGGAATGAGCAGTTCTTC.

About this clonotype itself: With a much larger clone just one base away, this may be a read error. The chain employs TRBV7-6 and TRBJ2-2; TRBD1 is a possible D gene (6 bases). V was clipped by 10 bases and J by 4 bases, with 19 bases between them. Germline V lookup: CDR1 SGHVS, CDR2 FNYEAQ. This CDR3 has 15 residues. CDR3 DNA sequence: TGTGCCAACAGGCAGGGGACGGGCCTCACCGGGGAGCTGTTTTTT. Protein product: CANRQGTGLTGELFF. The entire variable domain, with the rest obtained from reference TRBV7-6 and TRBJ2-2, is as follows: GAGVSQSPRYKVTKRGQDVALRCDPISGHVSLYWYRQALGQGPEFLTYFNYEAQQDKSGLPNDRFSAERPEGSISTLTIQRTEQRDSAMYRCANRQGTGLTGELFFGEGSRLTVL.

This clonotype has at least ten counts. The rearrangement joins TRBV29-1 to TRBJ1-2; 10 nucleotides agree with TRBD1. The length of the CDR3 is 16 residues. J lost 4 bases, V lost 0 bases, and 8 bases had no gene match. From germline, CDR1 is SQVTM and CDR2 ANQGSEA. CDR3 in DNA: TGCAGCGTTGAAGATCGAAAGGGACAGGGGTTCTATGGCTACACCTTC. Translating gives CSVEDRKGQGFYGYTF.

The table lists this clonotype with a count of one. The rearrangement links TRBV27 to TRBJ2-7; no clear D. The V end was cut by 7 bases, the J end by 4 bases, with 17 bases between. Germline-derived CDR1 and CDR2 are MNHEY and SMNVEV (reference sequence). CDR3 length equals 14 residues. The chain's CDR3 is CASKVGNQDYEQYF. The CDR3 coding sequence is TGTGCCAGCAAGGTGGGAAACCAGGATTACGAGCAGTACTTC.

This clonotype showed up just once. V gene TRBV15 combines with J gene TRBJ2-7; D is uncertain. Deletions cut 3 bases from V and 6 bases from J, with 9 bases between. The length of the CDR3 is 12 residues. In germline, CDR1 is LNHNV, CDR2 YYDKDF (reference sequence). CDR3 region: CATSSEALEQYF. The CDR3 DNA reads as TGTGCCACCAGCAGTGAAGCGCTCGAGCAGTACTTC.

This clonotype was recorded at least ten times. The chain carries TRBV5-1 and TRBJ1-3; D not resolved. This CDR3 has 15 amino acids. CDR1 is SGHRS, CDR2 YFSETQ, per germline. With 5 bases removed from V and 0 bases from J, the gap between germline ends came to 12 bases. The DNA of the CDR3 is TGCGCCAGCAGTGAGGGCTCGGGCTCTGGAAACACCATATATTTT. Protein sequence: CASSEGSGSGNTIYF. Full variable domain (missing parts from reference TRBV5-1 and TRBJ1-3): KAGVTQTPRYLIKTRGQQVTLSCSPISGHRSVSWYQQTPGQGLQFLFEYFSETQRNKGNFPGRFSGRQFSNSRSEMNVSTLELGDSALYLCASSEGSGSGNTIYFGEGSWLTVV.

The V call is TRBV7-2, the J call TRBJ2-2, with D tentatively TRBD1 (6 bases). Trimming took 1 base from V and 4 from J, leaving 16 bases between them. From germline, CDR1 is SGHTA and CDR2 FQGNSA. The CDR3 loop spans 17 amino acids. This CDR3 is CASSLVPGTTRTGELFF. As DNA, the CDR3 is TGTGCCAGCAGCTTAGTGCCAGGGACAACCCGCACCGGGGAGCTGTTTTTT.

This chain uses TRBV20-1 with TRBJ2-5; no definite D call. The CDR3 spans 10 residues. In germline, CDR1 is DFQATT, CDR2 SNEGSKA (reference sequence). The germline V and J ends were trimmed by 0 bases and 9 bases, with 5 bases remaining between them. The CDR3 here is CSAREPAQYF. For the CDR3, the DNA is TGCAGTGCTAGAGAGCCAGCCCAGTACTTC.

The V call is TRBV29-1, the J call TRBJ2-3; D is possibly TRBD2 (5 bases). The germline V gene encodes CDR1 SQVTM and CDR2 ANQGSEA. Trimming stripped 8 bases from V and 4 bases from J, with 10 bases between. The CDR3 extends over 11 amino acids. The CDR3 is CSSWEPDTQYF. The CDR3 nucleotides are TGCAGCTCCTGGGAGCCAGATACGCAGTATTTT.

This clonotype came up once. The rearrangement uses TRBV2 and TRBJ1-6; 10 nucleotides align to TRBD1. CDR1 is SNHLY, CDR2 FYNNEI, per germline. The trim removed 6 bases at V and 15 bases at J, leaving 5 bases unmatched. The CDR3 length is 12 residues. This CDR3 is CASRGDRGRLHF. CDR3 nucleotides: TGTGCCAGCAGGGGTGACAGGGGGCGCCTCCACTTT.

In this sample, this clonotype turned up many times. The gene calls are TRBV2 and TRBJ2-7, with a weak D call TRBD2 (5 bases). The ends were cut back, 5 bases at V and 0 bases at J, with 17 bases in the middle. CDR1 and CDR2 (germline): SNHLY, FYNNEI. The CDR3 loop spans 16 amino acids. The CDR3 bases are TGTGCCAGCAGTTCAACCAGAGGACTCGCCTCCTACGAGCAGTACTTC. This sequence encodes CASSSTRGLASYEQYF.

V and J are TRBV15 and TRBJ2-6; 11 bases line up with TRBD1. This CDR3 is 18 amino acids long. The junction had 5 bases not matched to a gene; V was cut back by 4 bases and J by 0 bases. Germline V gene lookup returns CDR1 LNHNV and CDR2 YYDKDF (reference sequence). CDR3 in DNA: TGTGCCACCAGCACTTCGGGACAGGGGGGCTCTGGGGCCAACGTCCTGACTTTC. It specifies CATSTSGQGGSGANVLTF.

This clonotype was seen a few times. V gene TRBV13 combines with J gene TRBJ1-2; D possibly corresponds to TRBD1 (5 bases). Looked up from germline, CDR1 is PRHDT and CDR2 is FYEKMQ (reference sequence). The V end lost 6 bases, the J end lost 3 bases, and 17 bases lay between the germline ends. The CDR3 contains 15 residues. The CDR3 sequence is CASSLSQGSDYGYTF. In nucleotides, the CDR3 is TGTGCCAGCAGTTTATCCCAGGGCTCAGACTATGGCTACACCTTC.